The clone carrying this T cell receptor (beta chain) has just one count. This sample is drawn from a study of blood T cell repertoires in COVID-19. Study context: COVID-19 samples, acute and convalescent, were from the United States, Italy and Spain. Sample material is recorded as cDNA or gDNA derived from T cells, B-cell-depleted T cells, or PBMCs.

V lost 6 bases to trimming and J lost 7 bases, with 15 bases between them. This CDR3 spans 13 amino acids. In germline, CDR1 is LNHDA, CDR2 SQIVND (reference sequence). Methods used by the authors: By means of reference gene primer amplification, nucleated cell counts were estimated. TCRdb keeps only in-frame clones here, not all; method: immunoSEQ multiplex PCR. V and J calls and clone size follow that table, whereas D and trimming were derived from the DNA. This table holds a few hundred thousand clones, around 89% found once. The source material was peripheral blood. The sequence came from a woman in her forties with acute or convalescent COVID-19. This chain joins TRBV19 and TRBJ2-5, with D possibly being TRBD2 (5 bases). This CDR3 reads CASSLVRTRTQYF. In nucleotides, the CDR3 is TGTGCCAGTAGCCTGGTGCGGACTCGGACCCAGTACTTC.